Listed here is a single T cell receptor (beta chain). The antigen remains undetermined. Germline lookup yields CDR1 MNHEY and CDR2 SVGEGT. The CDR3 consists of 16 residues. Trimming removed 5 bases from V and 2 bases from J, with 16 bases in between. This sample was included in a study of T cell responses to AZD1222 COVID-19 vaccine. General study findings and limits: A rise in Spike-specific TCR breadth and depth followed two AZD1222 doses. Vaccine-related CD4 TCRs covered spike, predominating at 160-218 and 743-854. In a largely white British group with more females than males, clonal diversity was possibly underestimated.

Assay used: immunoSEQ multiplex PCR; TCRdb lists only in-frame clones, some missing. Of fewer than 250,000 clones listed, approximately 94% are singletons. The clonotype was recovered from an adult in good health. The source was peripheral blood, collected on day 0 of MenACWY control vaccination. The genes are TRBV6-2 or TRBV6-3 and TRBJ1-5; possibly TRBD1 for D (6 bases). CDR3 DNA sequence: TGTGCCAGCAGTCAGGGGACAATCAGAGGCAATCAGCCCCAGCATTTT. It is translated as CASSQGTIRGNQPQHF.